This TCR beta chain appears in the sequencing data of a study of beta chain features in type 1 diabetes. Regarding the study as a whole: Within patients, naive, central memory and Treg TCRB repertoires seemed more similar than within healthy donors. In all four CD4+ subsets, TCRB CDR3 length was significantly, moderately reduced in type 1 diabetes. Among type 1 diabetes patients, VDJ junctions had fewer insertions and more deletions.

Comment on this clone: Its antigen is unidentified.

The authors sorted CD4+ naive, central memory, regulatory and stem cell-like memory cells via CD45RO/CCR7/CD25/CD127/CD95/CD27. V lost 5 bases and J 3 bases, leaving 8 bases between the germline ends. The length of the CDR3 is 11 residues. The germline V gene has CDR1 DFQATT and CDR2 SNEGSKA (reference sequence). The isolated RNA, all of it, was reverse transcribed, so expressed TCRB transcripts were what got sequenced. Sequenced by immunoSEQ multiplex PCR; TCRdb stores in-frame clones only, minus some. The table records 100,000 to 150,000 clones, 9% of them present only once. The origin of this receptor is a man aged 30-40 years with type 1 diabetes. This chain joins TRBV20-1 and TRBJ2-7; D might be TRBD1 (6 bases). The specimen was central memory CD4+ T cells from blood. This chain's CDR3 is CSAVGGYEQYF. The CDR3 nucleotides are TGCAGTGCTGTAGGGGGCTACGAGCAGTACTTC.